The 4 T cell receptor beta chains below all came from one sample that was sequenced in a study of a mutant IDH1 vaccine in newly diagnosed glioma. Specified time point: baseline, week 1 (first vaccination visit). Treatment of the sample: pre-vaccination baseline after standard-of-care therapy. The assay was immunoSEQ multiplex PCR, and TCRdb's table has in-frame clones only and misses some. This sample has under 65,000 clones; about 83% occur once, and the top ten carry less than 2%. Sequences were derived from PBMCs, sampled from a glioma patient treated with radiotherapy, temozolomide or both. Receptors originate from a woman in her thirties or forties with glioma.

This chain connects TRBV27 to TRBJ2-6; 7 bases are shared with TRBD1. The CDR3 spans 15 residues. J gave up 7 bases and V 6 bases, and 9 bases lay outside the gene matches. CDR1 and CDR2 from the germline V gene are MNHEY and SMNVEV (reference sequence). CDR3 protein: CASSNWDSKANVLTF. CDR3 nucleotides: TGTGCCAGCAGCAACTGGGACAGCAAAGCCAACGTCCTGACTTTC.

The J gene is TRBJ2-7, the V gene TRBV19; D is perhaps TRBD1 (6 bases). The CDR3 consists of 13 residues. Trimming cost V 4 bases and J 1 base, with 8 bases left between them. The germline gives CDR1 LNHDA, CDR2 SQIVND (reference sequence). This chain's CDR3 is CASSKQGSYEQYF. The CDR3 DNA is TGTGCCAGTAGTAAACAGGGATCCTACGAGCAGTACTTC.

The V and J genes are TRBV5-1 and TRBJ1-2; D call uncertain. V was shortened by 0 bases and J by 5 bases, with 17 bases between the two germline ends. Germline values: CDR1 SGHRS, CDR2 YFSETQ. CDR3 size: 16 residues. The CDR3 nucleotides are TGCGCCAGCAGCTTGGAGTCTCTCTCCCCCCTTTATGGCTACACCTTC. Translated: CASSLESLSPLYGYTF.

The chain recombines TRBV30 with TRBJ1-5, with D perhaps matching TRBD1 (5 bases). This CDR3 is 14 amino acids long. The germline gives CDR1 GTSNPN, CDR2 SVGIG (reference sequence). V was shortened by 1 base and J by 6 bases, with 13 bases between the two germline ends. This CDR3 is CAWSAGIGAQPQHF. CDR3 coding DNA: TGTGCCTGGAGTGCGGGGATCGGGGCTCAGCCCCAGCATTTT.